The present TCR beta chain was sequenced within a study of OX40 agonist ivuxolimab in advanced cancers. Study-level background: Ivuxolimab, which targeted the costimulatory receptor OX40 (CD134), was an agonistic, fully human IgG2 monoclonal antibody. Intravenous ivuxolimab was administered to patients every 2 weeks at six dose levels: 0.01, 0.1, 0.3, 1.5, 3 and 10 mg/kg. Of the approximately 54 dose-escalation patients, hepatocellular carcinoma was present in around 20, melanoma in around 15, renal cell carcinoma in 9 and head and neck cancer in 9. In the dose-escalation cohort, 82.7% of patients were male, and the mean age was about 55 years, with a range of 23 to 79. Prior anti-PD-1, anti-PD-L1 or anti-CTLA-4 therapy was permitted, and checkpoint inhibitors had been received by around 39% of dose-escalation patients. Partial responses occurred in three dose-escalation patients: two with cutaneous melanoma and one with hepatocellular carcinoma. The purpose of peripheral TCRbeta sequencing was to test whether ivuxolimab changed TCR sequence diversity and led to clonal T-cell expansion. The monotherapy dose-escalation portion (N of about 50 patients) of the phase I ivuxolimab trial is reported in the paper.

As regards this clone: Its antigen is unknown. No much larger clone exists at a distance of one base, and base qualities are not known.

Genomic DNA was isolated from the sorted cells so that the TCRbeta CDR3 region could be sequenced. The immunoSEQ Assay was used for sequencing of TCRbeta CDR3 regions. TCRdb re-hosts the immuneACCESS table, in-frame sequences only. Its copies lack some clones; in the studies checked, an unresolved V gene accounts for under half of them, and the cause for the rest is not known. Across this sample there are around 23,000 clones, with around 77% seen only once. 15% to 20% of the sample comes from the top ten. General study outcomes and caveats: In partial responders in the 0.1-3.0 mg/kg groups, normalized peripheral clonal expansion was found to be among the lowest, especially among CD8+ T cells. After ivuxolimab, CD8+ T cells had more expanded clones than CD4+ T cells on average. Antigen specificity was not determined for the clonally expanded peripheral T cells. Low levels of normalized T-cell clonal expansion were also seen in some nonresponding patients. Clonal expansion of both CD4+ and CD8+ blood T cells was observed from baseline to week 6 at doses 0.1 to 3.0 mg/kg.

The trial excluded patients who had a history of autoimmune disease or were on systemic immunosuppression. Peripheral blood for TCR sequencing was collected from all dose cohorts at baseline, on cycle 4 day 1, and on cycle 7 day 1. The samples were taken from a phase I, first-in-human, multicenter, open-label dose-escalation trial of ivuxolimab. Adults with locally advanced or metastatic melanoma, renal cell, hepatocellular, or head and neck squamous cell carcinoma were enrolled in the trial. CD4+ and CD8+ T cells were sorted separately from peripheral blood before TCR sequencing. Based on the germline V gene (reference sequence), the CDR1 and CDR2 sequences are MNHNY and SVGAGI. A distance of 12 bases separates the germline ends of V and J, which lose 10 bases and 3 bases respectively. Counted from cysteine to phenylalanine, this CDR3 has 12 amino acids. Of the read, only the CDR3 DNA is kept; its 36 bases are in frame from base 1.

The starting material was CD4+ or CD8+ T cells sorted from blood, obtained in a trial of the OX40 agonist ivuxolimab. The clonotype originates from an adult with an advanced solid tumor such as melanoma, head and neck, liver or kidney cancer. Recombination joined TRBV6-6 with TRBJ1-2; D gene: possibly TRBD1, on 5 matching bases. The CDR3: CATGTLDYGYTF. The nucleotide sequence is TGTGCCACCGGGACCTTAGACTATGGCTACACCTTC.